This TCR beta chain was identified during a study of response to subunit inactivated influenza vaccine. TCRdb re-called the RT-PCR reads with MiXCR, one entry per CDR3 protein. Counted here are about 530,000 distinct CDR3 sequences, approximately 13% occurring once; the ten biggest clones make up approximately 14%. This clonotype has just a few counts. The antigen is undetermined. Study-level findings and limits: Authors suggested each seasonal influenza vaccination recruits few new T cells.

The TCR comes from a man aged 45 to 65 who received an inactivated influenza vaccine. Specimen: PBMCs from blood, collected 35 to 45 days after vaccination.

CDR3 nucleotides: TGCGCCAGCAGCACCCAGCGGGAGGGGAACGAGCAGTACTTC. This sequence encodes CASSTQREGNEQYF. This sequence joins TRBV5-1 and TRBJ2-7; the match to TRBD2 covers 10 bases. From germline, CDR1 is SGHRS and CDR2 YFSETQ. V lost 4 bases and J lost 5; bases outside the gene matches: 6. The CDR3 totals 14 residues.